The clone carrying this TCR beta chain was counted only a few times. The data stem from a study of cytomegalovirus exposure and HLA in healthy donors. The germline V gene encodes CDR1 MNHNS and CDR2 SASEGT. V trimming: 4 bases; J trimming: 6 bases; junction bases outside the gene matches: 18. This CDR3 has 17 residues. PCR amplification relied on 60 Vbeta primers (plus 13 Jbeta primers). Method: immunoSEQ multiplex PCR; TCRdb's copy keeps in-frame clones and lacks some. This sample has about 70,000 clones, with approximately 92% found just once. The clonotype was recovered from a woman between 25 and 40 years old in good health and CMV-seropositive. V gene TRBV6-1 combines with J gene TRBJ2-7; 7 bases are a match to TRBD2. Material: PBMCs. The CDR3 here is CASSGSGWVRELSEQYF. The DNA for the CDR3 is TGTGCCAGCAGTGGAAGCGGATGGGTGCGGGAGTTATCCGAGCAGTACTTC.